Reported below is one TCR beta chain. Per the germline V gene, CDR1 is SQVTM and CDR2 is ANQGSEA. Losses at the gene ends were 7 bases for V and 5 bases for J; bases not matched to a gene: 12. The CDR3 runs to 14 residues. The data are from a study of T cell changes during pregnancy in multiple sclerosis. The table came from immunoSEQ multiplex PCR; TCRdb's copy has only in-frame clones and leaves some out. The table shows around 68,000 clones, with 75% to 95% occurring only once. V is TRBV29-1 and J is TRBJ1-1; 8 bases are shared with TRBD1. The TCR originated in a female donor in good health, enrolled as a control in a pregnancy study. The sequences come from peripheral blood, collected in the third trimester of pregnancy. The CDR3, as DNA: TGCAGCGGGTGGACAGGGAAGGGTGGGACTGAAGCTTTCTTT. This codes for CSGWTGKGGTEAFF.